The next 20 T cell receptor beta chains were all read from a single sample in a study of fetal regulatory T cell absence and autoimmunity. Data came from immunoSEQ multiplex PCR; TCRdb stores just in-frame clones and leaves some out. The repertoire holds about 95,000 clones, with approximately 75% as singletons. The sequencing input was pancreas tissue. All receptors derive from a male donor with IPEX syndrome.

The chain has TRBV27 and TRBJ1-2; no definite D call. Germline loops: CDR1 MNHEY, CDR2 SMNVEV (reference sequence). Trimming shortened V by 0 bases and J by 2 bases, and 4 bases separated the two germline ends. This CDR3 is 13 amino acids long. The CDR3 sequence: CASSLSMNYGYTF. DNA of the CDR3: TGTGCCAGCAGTTTATCGATGAACTATGGCTACACCTTC.

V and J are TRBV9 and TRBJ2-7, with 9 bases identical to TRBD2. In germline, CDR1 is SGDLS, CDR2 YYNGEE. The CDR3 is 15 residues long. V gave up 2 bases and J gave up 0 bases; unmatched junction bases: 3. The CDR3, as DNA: TGTGCCAGCAGCGTCAGCGGGGGGAGCTCCTACGAGCAGTACTTC. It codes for CASSVSGGSSYEQYF.

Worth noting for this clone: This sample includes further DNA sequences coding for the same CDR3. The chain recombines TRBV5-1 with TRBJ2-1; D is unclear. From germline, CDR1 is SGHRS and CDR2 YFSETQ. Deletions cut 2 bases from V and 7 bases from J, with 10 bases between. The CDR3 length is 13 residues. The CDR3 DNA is TGCGCCAGCAGCTTCCCTAGAGTTAATGAGCAGTTCTTC. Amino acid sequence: CASSFPRVNEQFF.

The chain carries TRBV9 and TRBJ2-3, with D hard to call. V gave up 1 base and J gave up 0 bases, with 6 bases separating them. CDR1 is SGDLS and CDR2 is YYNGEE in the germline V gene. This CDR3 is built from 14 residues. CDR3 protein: CASSVTRSTDTQYF. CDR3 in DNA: TGTGCCAGCAGCGTAACCAGGAGCACAGATACGCAGTATTTT.

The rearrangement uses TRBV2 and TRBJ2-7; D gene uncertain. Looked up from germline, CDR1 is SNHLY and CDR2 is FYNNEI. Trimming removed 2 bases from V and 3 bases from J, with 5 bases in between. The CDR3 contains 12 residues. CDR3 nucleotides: TGTGCCAGCAGTGAATCCAACTACGAGCAGTACTTC. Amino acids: CASSESNYEQYF. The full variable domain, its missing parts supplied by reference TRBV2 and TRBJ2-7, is EPEVTQTPSHQVTQMGQEVILRCVPISNHLYFYWYRQILGQKVEFLVSFYNNEISEKSEIFDDQFSVERPDGSNFTLKIRSTKLEDSAMYFCASSESNYEQYFGPGTRLTVT.

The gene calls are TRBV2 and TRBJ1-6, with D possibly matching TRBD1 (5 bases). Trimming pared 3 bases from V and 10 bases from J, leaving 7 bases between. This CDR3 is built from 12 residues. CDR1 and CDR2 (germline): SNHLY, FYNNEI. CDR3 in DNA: TGTGCCAGCAGTGACGAGGGGTCACCCCTCCACTTT. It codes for CASSDEGSPLHF.

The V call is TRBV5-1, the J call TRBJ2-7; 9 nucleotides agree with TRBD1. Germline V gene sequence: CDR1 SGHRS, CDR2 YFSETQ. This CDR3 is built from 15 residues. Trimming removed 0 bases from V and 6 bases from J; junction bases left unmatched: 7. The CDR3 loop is CASSLGGQGAGEQYF. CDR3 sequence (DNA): TGCGCCAGCAGCTTGGGGGGACAGGGAGCAGGCGAGCAGTACTTC.

The CDR3 reads CASSGTGPHMNTEAFF. CDR3 nucleotide sequence: TGTGCCAGTAGTGGCACGGGCCCCCACATGAACACTGAAGCTTTCTTT. This chain joins TRBV19 and TRBJ1-1; D gene unclear. CDR1 and CDR2 (germline): LNHDA, SQIVND (reference sequence). This CDR3 is 16 amino acids long. V lost 5 bases and J 0 bases, leaving 16 bases between the germline ends.

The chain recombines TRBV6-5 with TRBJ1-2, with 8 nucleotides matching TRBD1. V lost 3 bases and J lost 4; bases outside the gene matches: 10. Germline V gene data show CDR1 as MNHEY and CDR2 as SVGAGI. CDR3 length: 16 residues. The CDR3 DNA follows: TGTGCCAGCAGTTATAAGACAGGGGCCTTCCTCTATGGCTACACCTTC. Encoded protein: CASSYKTGAFLYGYTF.

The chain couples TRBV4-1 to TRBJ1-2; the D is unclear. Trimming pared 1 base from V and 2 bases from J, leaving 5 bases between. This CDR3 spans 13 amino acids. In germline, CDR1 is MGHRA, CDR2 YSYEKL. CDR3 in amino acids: CASSQAGNYGYTF. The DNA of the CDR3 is TGCGCCAGCAGCCAAGCTGGGAACTATGGCTACACCTTC.

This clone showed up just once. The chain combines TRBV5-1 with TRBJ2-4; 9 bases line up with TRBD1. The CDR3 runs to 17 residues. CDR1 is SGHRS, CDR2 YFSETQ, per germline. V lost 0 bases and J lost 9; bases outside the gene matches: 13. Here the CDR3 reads CASSLEIRDRDRGIQYF. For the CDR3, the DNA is TGCGCCAGCAGCTTGGAGATTAGGGACAGGGATAGGGGCATTCAGTACTTC.

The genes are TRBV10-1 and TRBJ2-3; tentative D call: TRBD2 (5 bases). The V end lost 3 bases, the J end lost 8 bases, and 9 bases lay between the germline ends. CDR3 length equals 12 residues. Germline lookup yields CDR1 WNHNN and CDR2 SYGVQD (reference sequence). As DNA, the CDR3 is TGCGCCAGCAGTGATCCCGGAGGTACGCAGTATTTT. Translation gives CASSDPGGTQYF.

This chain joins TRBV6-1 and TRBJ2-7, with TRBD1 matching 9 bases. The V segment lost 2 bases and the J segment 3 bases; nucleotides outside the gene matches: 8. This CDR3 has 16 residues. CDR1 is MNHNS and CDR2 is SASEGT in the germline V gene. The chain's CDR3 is CASSEPGTGRNYEQYF. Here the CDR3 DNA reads TGTGCCAGCAGTGAACCCGGGACAGGGAGGAACTACGAGCAGTACTTC.

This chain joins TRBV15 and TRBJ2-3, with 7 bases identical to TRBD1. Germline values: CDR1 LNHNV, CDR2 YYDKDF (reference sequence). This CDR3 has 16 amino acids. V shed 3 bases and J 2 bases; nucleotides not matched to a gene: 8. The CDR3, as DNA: TGTGCCACCAGCAGTACGGACAGGCCTTTCACAGATACGCAGTATTTT. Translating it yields CATSSTDRPFTDTQYF.

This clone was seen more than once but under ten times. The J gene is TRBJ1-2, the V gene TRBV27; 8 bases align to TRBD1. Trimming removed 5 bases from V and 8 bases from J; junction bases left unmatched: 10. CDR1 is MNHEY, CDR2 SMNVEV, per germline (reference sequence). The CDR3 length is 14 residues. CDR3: CASSPLQGAGGYTF. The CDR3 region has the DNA TGTGCCAGCAGTCCCCTTCAGGGGGCGGGGGGCTACACCTTC.

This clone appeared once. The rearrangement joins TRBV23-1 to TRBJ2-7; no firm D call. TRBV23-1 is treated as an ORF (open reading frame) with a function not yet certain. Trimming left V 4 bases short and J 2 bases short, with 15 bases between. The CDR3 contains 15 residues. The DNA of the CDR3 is TGCGCCAGCAGTCCAACCCCAGGTCGAACCTACGAGCAGTACTTC. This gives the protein CASSPTPGRTYEQYF.

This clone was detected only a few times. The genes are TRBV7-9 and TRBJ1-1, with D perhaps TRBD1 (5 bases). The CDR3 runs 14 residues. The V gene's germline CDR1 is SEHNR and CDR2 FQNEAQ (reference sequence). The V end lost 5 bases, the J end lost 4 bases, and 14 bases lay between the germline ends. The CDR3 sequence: CASSLFEGPTEAFF. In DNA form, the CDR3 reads TGTGCCAGCAGCCTTTTTGAGGGGCCCACTGAAGCTTTCTTT. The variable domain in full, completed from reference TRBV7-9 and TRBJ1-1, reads DTGVSQNPRHKITKRGQNVTFRCDPISEHNRLYWYRQTLGQGPEFLTYFQNEAQLEKSRLLSDRFSAERPKGSFSTLEIQRTEQGDSAMYLCASSLFEGPTEAFFGQGTRLTVV.

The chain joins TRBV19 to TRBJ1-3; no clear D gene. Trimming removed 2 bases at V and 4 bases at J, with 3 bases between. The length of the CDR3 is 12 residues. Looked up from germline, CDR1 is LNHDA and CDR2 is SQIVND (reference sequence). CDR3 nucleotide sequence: TGTGCCAGTAGTATACAGGGAAACACCATATATTTT. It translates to CASSIQGNTIYF.

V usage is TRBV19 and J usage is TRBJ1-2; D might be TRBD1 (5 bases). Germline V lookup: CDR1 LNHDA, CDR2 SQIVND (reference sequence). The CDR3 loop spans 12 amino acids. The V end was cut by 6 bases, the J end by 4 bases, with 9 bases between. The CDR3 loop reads CASRPGPYGYTF. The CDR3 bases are TGTGCCAGTAGACCGGGACCCTATGGCTACACCTTC.

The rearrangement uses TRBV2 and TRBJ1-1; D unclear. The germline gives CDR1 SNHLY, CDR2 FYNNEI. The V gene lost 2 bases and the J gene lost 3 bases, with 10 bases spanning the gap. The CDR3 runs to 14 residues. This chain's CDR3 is CASSEMDLDTEAFF. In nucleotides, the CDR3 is TGTGCCAGCAGTGAAATGGACCTGGACACTGAAGCTTTCTTT.